These 24 T cell receptor beta chains originate from one sample sequenced in a study of Ad26.COV2.S vaccination and SARS-CoV-2 variants. The sample's treatment: about 20 received Ad26.COV2.S at low or high dose, single or two shots; about five received placebo; per-sample allocation not given. Sampling took place 63 days after the first vaccine or placebo injection. The method was immunoSEQ multiplex PCR; TCRdb's version includes in-frame clones alone and lacks a portion of them. The sample gives about 460,000 clones, about nine tenths of which show up once; roughly 1.7% is in the top ten. The sequences come from peripheral blood, collected in a trial of Ad26.COV2.S vaccine versus placebo. Every receptor here comes from a person between 18 and 65 years old who received the Ad26.COV2.S COVID-19 vaccine or a placebo.

This chain uses TRBV28 with TRBJ2-7; TRBD1 might be the D (5 bases). This CDR3 comprises 14 residues. Germline V gene lookup returns CDR1 MDHEN and CDR2 SYDVKM. Trimming removed 3 bases from V and 2 bases from J, with 11 bases in between. The CDR3 nucleotides are TGTGCCAGCAGTTTTAGTACAGGAGCCTACGAGCAGTACTTC. This gives the protein CASSFSTGAYEQYF.

CDR3 loop: CASQYQETQYF. CDR3 in DNA: TGTGCCAGCCAGTACCAAGAGACCCAGTACTTC. The chain recombines TRBV2 with TRBJ2-5; D is undetermined. CDR1 is SNHLY and CDR2 is FYNNEI in the germline V gene. V was shortened by 8 bases and J by 0 bases, with 4 bases between the two germline ends. The CDR3 is made up of 11 amino acids.

The V call is TRBV13, the J call TRBJ2-3; the match to TRBD2 covers 9 bases. The CDR3 covers 17 residues. The ends lost 5 bases at V and 0 bases at J; junction bases unmatched: 9. Germline-derived CDR1 and CDR2 are PRHDT and FYEKMQ (reference sequence). The CDR3 region is CASSLRSGRTSTDTQYF. CDR3 DNA sequence: TGTGCCAGCAGCCTCCGAAGCGGGAGGACTAGCACAGATACGCAGTATTTT.

This chain connects TRBV7-3 to TRBJ2-6; D uncertain. Trimming pared 1 base from V and 0 bases from J, leaving 16 bases between. Looked up from germline, CDR1 is SGHTA and CDR2 is FQGTGA. CDR3 length: 19 amino acids. Here the CDR3 DNA reads TGTGCCAGCAGCTTAATGAGATCGGGCCTTCTCTCTGGGGCCAACGTCCTGACTTTC. Amino acids: CASSLMRSGLLSGANVLTF.

V and J are TRBV2 and TRBJ2-7; D call uncertain. The CDR3 runs 13 residues. CDR1 SNHLY and CDR2 FYNNEI come from the germline V gene. V shed 5 bases and J shed 5 bases, with 13 bases lying between them. This CDR3 reads CASSLLPRDEQYF. The CDR3 DNA is TGTGCCAGCAGTCTGCTACCCCGGGACGAGCAGTACTTC.

The chain is built from TRBV18 and TRBJ2-2, with 7 bases matching TRBD2. The CDR3 runs to 18 residues. In germline, CDR1 is KGHSH, CDR2 LQKENI. Germline trimming cut 4 bases from V and 2 bases from J; bases unmatched to any gene: 13. Written as DNA, the CDR3 is TGTGCCAGCTCACGATCCCTCGGAGCGGGACCCAACACCGGGGAGCTGTTTTTT. Translated: CASSRSLGAGPNTGELFF.

This chain uses TRBV7-2 with TRBJ1-1; TRBD1 matches 9 bases. Per the germline V gene, CDR1 is SGHTA and CDR2 is FQGNSA. V lost 5 bases to trimming and J lost 3 bases; unmatched junction nucleotides: 10. The CDR3 contains 16 residues. CDR3 DNA: TGTGCCAGCAGCCTAAGACAGGGGGGGCTGGACACTGAAGCTTTCTTT. Its protein product is CASSLRQGGLDTEAFF.

This clone has only one observation. The V gene is TRBV7-9, the J gene TRBJ2-2; tentative D call: TRBD2 (5 bases). CDR3 length equals 13 residues. The germline gives CDR1 SEHNR, CDR2 FQNEAQ (reference sequence). This CDR3 is CASWGVGTGELFF. The CDR3 DNA sequence: TGTGCAAGCTGGGGAGTAGGTACCGGGGAGCTGTTTTTT.

The genes are TRBV19 and TRBJ2-5; D unresolved. The CDR3 is 13 residues long. Germline V gene data show CDR1 as LNHDA and CDR2 as SQIVND (reference sequence). Trimming removed 1 base at V and 3 bases at J, with 6 bases between. The CDR3 DNA is TGTGCCAGTAGTATAGGCCTTAAAGAGACCCAGTACTTC. Its translation: CASSIGLKETQYF.

V is TRBV4-1 and J is TRBJ2-1, with 8 bases fitting TRBD1. The CDR3 totals 17 residues. V lost 4 bases to trimming and J lost 4 bases; unmatched junction nucleotides: 12. Germline V gene lookup returns CDR1 MGHRA and CDR2 YSYEKL. For the CDR3, the DNA is TGCGCCAGCAGCCTCACATACAACAGGGGGACGTACAATGAGCAGTTCTTC. It is translated as CASSLTYNRGTYNEQFF.

The rearrangement uses TRBV15 and TRBJ2-7; no reliable D call. With 1 base removed from V and 2 bases from J, the gap between germline ends came to 9 bases. Germline V CDR1 and CDR2: LNHNV, YYDKDF (reference sequence). The length of the CDR3 is 14 residues. The CDR3 region is CATSRANKAYEQYF. Written as DNA, the CDR3 is TGTGCCACCAGCAGAGCAAATAAGGCCTACGAGCAGTACTTC.

This chain joins TRBV7-9 and TRBJ2-7; tentatively, D is TRBD1 (6 bases). V lost 3 bases to trimming and J lost 3 bases, with 15 bases between them. From germline, CDR1 is SEHNR and CDR2 FQNEAQ (reference sequence). This CDR3 spans 15 amino acids. The DNA of the CDR3 is TGTGCCAGCAGCTTCGGGGACATAAGGGACTACGAGCAGTACTTC. It translates to CASSFGDIRDYEQYF.

V usage is TRBV3-1 (or the pseudogene TRBV3-2) and J usage is TRBJ1-1; 9 nucleotides align to TRBD1. The V gene end was trimmed by 3 bases and the J gene end by 6 bases; junction bases not matched to a gene: 5. The CDR3 runs 14 residues. Germline-derived CDR1 and CDR2 are LGHDT and YNNKEL (reference sequence). CDR3 in DNA: TGTGCCAGCAGCCATAACAGGGGGCCCTCTGAAGCTTTCTTT. Protein: CASSHNRGPSEAFF.

V usage is TRBV5-6 and J usage is TRBJ1-2, with TRBD1 as a possible D gene (5 bases). The V gene's germline CDR1 is SGHDT and CDR2 YYEEEE. The CDR3 spans 14 residues. V was shortened by 3 bases and J by 7 bases, with 16 bases between the two germline ends. This chain's CDR3 is CASSSRGGGAGYTF. CDR3 DNA sequence: TGTGCCAGCAGCTCCCGCGGGGGAGGGGCTGGCTACACCTTC. The full variable domain, with the rest looked up from reference TRBV5-6 and TRBJ1-2, is DAGVTQSPTHLIKTRGQQVTLRCSPKSGHDTVSWYQQALGQGPQFIFQYYEEEERQRGNFPDRFSGHQFPNYSSELNVNALLLGDSALYLCASSSRGGGAGYTFGSGTRLTVV.

The J gene is TRBJ2-7, the V gene TRBV27; 9 bases line up with TRBD1. Germline CDR1 MNHEY, CDR2 SMNVEV (reference sequence). With 5 bases clipped from V and 3 bases from J, the junction kept 8 bases outside the gene matches. The CDR3 has 15 residues. CDR3 bases: TGTGCCAGCAGTCCAGAGGGGACAGGGCTCTACGAGCAGTACTTC. Its protein product is CASSPEGTGLYEQYF.

This chain connects TRBV12-3 or TRBV12-4 to TRBJ2-3; D uncertain. V was pared by 5 bases and J by 6 bases, with 9 bases between. This CDR3 is 12 amino acids long. The CDR3 is CASSPFGDTQYF. The CDR3, as DNA: TGTGCCAGCAGTCCCTTTGGGGATACGCAGTATTTT.

As for this clone: One junction end does not reproduce the germline sequence, and a read error may be involved. The same CDR3 is also encoded by other DNA sequences in this sample. The genes are TRBV12-3 or TRBV12-4 and TRBJ2-7, with a possible D match to TRBD2 (5 bases). This CDR3 contains 13 residues. The CDR3 DNA follows: TGTGCTAGCAGTTTAGCGTCAGCCTACGAGCAGTACTTC. Protein sequence: CASSLASAYEQYF.

The chain combines TRBV7-9 with TRBJ2-5; D unresolved. Trimming took 1 base from V and 1 from J, leaving 7 bases between them. The CDR3 runs 14 residues. Germline CDR1 reads SEHNR; CDR2 reads FQNEAQ (reference sequence). The CDR3 spells CASSLEVSQETQYF. CDR3 coding DNA: TGTGCCAGCAGCTTAGAAGTAAGCCAAGAGACCCAGTACTTC.

This clone was seen a single time. The chain uses TRBV5-1 and TRBJ2-7, with 8 positions matching TRBD1. CDR3 length: 16 amino acids. The germline CDR1 and CDR2 sequences are SGHRS and YFSETQ. With V trimmed by 4 bases and J by 5 bases, 14 bases remained unmatched. CDR3 amino acids: CASSLYGTGPPHEQYF. The CDR3 DNA sequence: TGCGCCAGCAGCCTCTACGGGACAGGACCCCCCCACGAGCAGTACTTC. The entire variable domain, with the rest obtained from reference TRBV5-1 and TRBJ2-7, is as follows: KAGVTQTPRYLIKTRGQQVTLSCSPISGHRSVSWYQQTPGQGLQFLFEYFSETQRNKGNFPGRFSGRQFSNSRSEMNVSTLELGDSALYLCASSLYGTGPPHEQYFGPGTRLTVT.

The gene calls are TRBV5-1 and TRBJ2-5; TRBD1 aligns across 10 bases. V dropped 4 bases and J dropped 5; count of bases not matched to a gene: 8. CDR1 SGHRS and CDR2 YFSETQ come from the germline V gene. CDR3 length equals 15 residues. The CDR3 DNA sequence: TGCGCCAGCAGCCCCCGGACAGGGGGAGTGGAGACCCAGTACTTC. It encodes CASSPRTGGVETQYF.

The chain is built from TRBV12-3 or TRBV12-4 and TRBJ2-3; no reliable D call. V lost 6 bases to trimming and J lost 1 base, with 8 bases between them. The CDR3 sequence is 13 residues long. The CDR3 sequence: CASRRRGTDTQYF. The CDR3 bases are TGTGCCAGCAGGCGGCGTGGCACAGATACGCAGTATTTT.

The rearrangement links TRBV6-4 to TRBJ2-2; D not certain. This CDR3 is built from 13 residues. Trimming cost V 6 bases and J 4 bases, with 9 bases left between them. Germline V gene data show CDR1 as MRHNA and CDR2 as SNTAGT. CDR3 residues: CASSPGATGELFF. In nucleotides, the CDR3 is TGTGCCAGCAGCCCGGGCGCCACCGGGGAGCTGTTTTTT.

The gene calls are TRBV7-3 and TRBJ2-3, with 16 bases that match TRBD2. The CDR3 is 18 amino acids. Per germline, CDR1 SGHTA and CDR2 FQGTGA. Germline trimming cut 4 bases from V and 0 bases from J; bases unmatched to any gene: 4. The CDR3 DNA follows: TGTGCCAGCAGCTCGGGGGGACTAGCGGGAGGGAGCACAGATACGCAGTATTTT. Translating it yields CASSSGGLAGGSTDTQYF.

The chain links TRBV7-9 to TRBJ2-3; D may be TRBD1 (6 bases). Trimming removed 5 bases at V and 2 bases at J, with 17 bases between. The CDR3 loop spans 16 amino acids. Germline V gene lookup returns CDR1 SEHNR and CDR2 FQNEAQ (reference sequence). The CDR3 bases are TGTGCCAGCAGCGGAGACAGGTGGGGGCACACAGATACGCAGTATTTT. This translates into CASSGDRWGHTDTQYF.